This note documents a single T cell receptor (beta chain) sequence. Its antigen remains unknown. TCRdb's table, derived via immunoSEQ multiplex PCR, lists solely in-frame clones and lacks some. Altogether 150,000 to 200,000 clones are present, 90% to 95% being singletons, with the ten largest covering approximately 1.3%. The data belong to a study of T cell responses to AZD1222 COVID-19 vaccine. Study-wide results and caveats: Two doses of AZD1222 preceded a rise in Spike-specific TCR breadth and depth. Only a handful of people who got AZD1222 tested seropositive at baseline.

This specimen consisted of peripheral blood, obtained 28 days after the second AZD1222 dose. The TCR sequence derives from an adult who received the AZD1222 COVID-19 vaccine.

The CDR3 sequence is CASRQANSGNTIYF. CDR3 DNA: TGTGCCTCCCGACAGGCCAACTCTGGAAACACCATATATTTT. The chain links TRBV6-5 to TRBJ1-3; D possibly corresponds to TRBD1 (6 bases). The length of the CDR3 is 14 residues. V lost 11 bases and J 0 bases, leaving 14 bases between the germline ends. CDR1 MNHEY and CDR2 SVGAGI come from the germline V gene.